These 28 T cell receptor beta chains were sequenced from one sample in a study of blood T cell repertoires in COVID-19 (dated by TCRdb to the early 2020s). Library preparation employed the immunoSEQ multiplex PCR assay. TCRdb's version of the immuneACCESS table is confined to in-frame rearrangements and falls short of the full clone set. An unresolved V gene accounts for under half of the shortfall where checked; the remainder is of unknown origin. The sample contains 95,000 to 150,000 clones, about four fifths of them found a single time. Approximately 10% of the sample goes to the ten largest clones. The sequenced material came from peripheral blood. These receptors all come from a man in his sixties with acute or convalescent COVID-19.

The chain recombines TRBV20-1 with TRBJ2-3; no definite D call. V lost 3 bases to trimming and J lost 0 bases, with 7 bases between them. Germline assignment: CDR1 DFQATT and CDR2 SNEGSKA (reference sequence). The CDR3 is 13 residues long. The CDR3 is CSASAFSTDTQYF. In DNA, the CDR3 is TGCAGTGCTAGTGCATTCAGCACAGATACGCAGTATTTT.

The chain links TRBV5-1 to TRBJ1-1; 8 positions agree with TRBD1. Per germline, CDR1 SGHRS and CDR2 YFSETQ. CDR3 size: 15 residues. Trimming cost V 2 bases and J 6 bases; bases outside gene matches: 9. The CDR3: CASSFTGGSSAEAFF. CDR3 DNA sequence: TGCGCCAGCAGCTTTACAGGGGGGTCTTCAGCTGAAGCTTTCTTT.

The rearrangement joins TRBV19 to TRBJ2-1, with 7 bases that match TRBD1. V shed 4 bases, J shed 3 bases, and the junction held 15 bases outside the gene matches. The CDR3 runs to 18 residues. Germline CDR1 and CDR2: LNHDA and SQIVND (reference sequence). CDR3 coding DNA: TGTGCCAGTAGTAAGACAGGGAGTAGACTCCAAAACTACAATGAGCAGTTCTTC. Translation: CASSKTGSRLQNYNEQFF.

The chain carries TRBV6-5 and TRBJ1-6, with D unresolved. The germline CDR1 and CDR2 sequences are MNHEY and SVGAGI. The CDR3 loop spans 15 amino acids. Trimming shortened V by 4 bases and J by 4 bases, and 11 bases separated the two germline ends. CDR3: CASSSQRGYNSPLHF. The CDR3 DNA is TGTGCCAGCAGTTCCCAGCGGGGTTATAATTCACCCCTCCACTTT.

The chain recombines TRBV28 with TRBJ1-3, with D possibly being TRBD1 (5 bases). Germline loops: CDR1 MDHEN, CDR2 SYDVKM. The CDR3 totals 14 residues. Trimming shortened V by 3 bases and J by 2 bases, and 8 bases separated the two germline ends. The CDR3 loop is CASSFGRAGNTIYF. The CDR3 DNA follows: TGTGCCAGCAGTTTTGGCAGGGCTGGAAACACCATATATTTT. The whole variable domain, filled in from reference TRBV28 and TRBJ1-3, reads DVKVTQSSRYLVKRTGEKVFLECVQDMDHENMFWYRQDPGLGLRLIYFSYDVKMKEKGDIPEGYSVSREKKERFSLILESASTNQTSMYLCASSFGRAGNTIYFGEGSWLTVV.

The chain's CDR3 is CASSLRSHQVPQHF. CDR3 nucleotide sequence: TGTGCCAGCAGTTTAAGGTCCCATCAGGTGCCCCAGCATTTT. The V gene is TRBV6-5, the J gene TRBJ1-5, with D uncertain. The CDR3 extends over 14 amino acids. CDR1 and CDR2 from the germline V gene are MNHEY and SVGAGI. V gave up 4 bases and J gave up 9 bases, with 16 bases separating them.

This clone is a singleton in its sample. The rearrangement links TRBV18 to TRBJ1-4; 9 bases align to TRBD1. The V gene end was trimmed by 5 bases and the J gene end by 6 bases; junction bases not matched to a gene: 7. The length of the CDR3 is 15 residues. CDR1 KGHSH and CDR2 LQKENI come from the germline V gene. The CDR3 coding sequence is TGTGCCAGCTCATTCACAGGGGGCGCGGATGAAAAACTGTTTTTT. The encoded protein is CASSFTGGADEKLFF.

The chain is built from TRBV27 and TRBJ2-3; TRBD2 agrees at 11 bases. Germline loops: CDR1 MNHEY, CDR2 SMNVEV (reference sequence). With 6 bases clipped from V and 2 bases from J, the junction kept 4 bases outside the gene matches. This CDR3 region has 15 residues. The CDR3 DNA sequence: TGTGCCAGCAGAATAGCGGGAGGGCCCACAGATACGCAGTATTTT. This encodes CASRIAGGPTDTQYF.

V usage is TRBV28 and J usage is TRBJ2-3, with 14 bases fitting TRBD2. V dropped 5 bases and J dropped 2; count of bases not matched to a gene: 6. From germline, CDR1 is MDHEN and CDR2 SYDVKM. CDR3 size: 17 residues. The CDR3 protein is CASSKGTSGSFTDTQYF. The CDR3, as DNA: TGTGCCAGCAGTAAAGGGACTAGCGGGAGTTTCACAGATACGCAGTATTTT.

The gene calls are TRBV19 and TRBJ1-3; D not certain. V was cut by 9 bases and J by 2 bases, with 17 bases left in between. CDR3 length: 15 amino acids. Germline CDR1 reads LNHDA; CDR2 reads SQIVND (reference sequence). CDR3 in DNA: TGTGCCAGCACGTGGATCTCAGGCCCTGGAAACACCATATATTTT. It encodes CASTWISGPGNTIYF. The full variable domain, its missing parts supplied by reference TRBV19 and TRBJ1-3, is DGGITQSPKYLFRKEGQNVTLSCEQNLNHDAMYWYRQDPGQGLRLIYYSQIVNDFQKGDIAEGYSVSREKKESFPLTVTSAQKNPTAFYLCASTWISGPGNTIYFGEGSWLTVV.

V gene TRBV19 combines with J gene TRBJ1-2, with D unclear. V gave up 0 bases and J gave up 4 bases, with 9 bases separating them. Germline CDR1 and CDR2: LNHDA and SQIVND (reference sequence). The length of the CDR3 is 14 residues. This chain's CDR3 is CASSIEGLGYGYTF. For the CDR3, the DNA is TGTGCCAGTAGTATAGAGGGCCTGGGCTATGGCTACACCTTC.

The sample holds one count of this clone. The chain uses TRBV27 and TRBJ2-7; D is unclear. Germline loops: CDR1 MNHEY, CDR2 SMNVEV (reference sequence). The V end lost 2 bases, the J end lost 5 bases, and 10 bases lay between the germline ends. The CDR3 has 13 amino acids. The CDR3 region has the DNA TGTGCCAGCAGTTTAGTAAGCTACCACGAGCAGTACTTC. It codes for CASSLVSYHEQYF.

The chain employs TRBV9 and TRBJ1-1; possibly TRBD1 for D (5 bases). With 3 bases removed from V and 3 bases from J, the gap between germline ends came to 15 bases. The length of the CDR3 is 15 residues. CDR1 is SGDLS, CDR2 YYNGEE, per germline. This chain's CDR3 is CASSATGSPDTEAFF. Here the CDR3 DNA reads TGTGCCAGCAGCGCAACAGGATCCCCAGACACTGAAGCTTTCTTT.

This chain uses TRBV7-8 with TRBJ1-2; D possibly corresponds to TRBD1 (5 bases). This CDR3 is 14 amino acids long. Germline-derived CDR1 and CDR2 are SGHVS and FQNEAQ. The germline V and J ends were trimmed by 5 bases and 4 bases, with 14 bases remaining between them. The CDR3 reads CASSATPGGYGYTF. The CDR3 nucleotides read TGTGCCAGCAGCGCCACGCCGGGGGGCTATGGCTACACCTTC.

This clone was counted a single time. J is TRBJ2-7 and V is TRBV11-2; a possible D gene is TRBD1 (8 bases). Looked up from germline, CDR1 is SGHAT and CDR2 is FQNNGV. V dropped 5 bases and J dropped 1 base, with 21 bases sitting between them. The CDR3 spans 17 residues. CDR3 region: CASSPRTGRGGSYEQYF. The CDR3 coding sequence is TGTGCCAGCAGCCCCCGGACAGGGAGGGGGGGGTCCTACGAGCAGTACTTC.

V is TRBV4-1 and J is TRBJ1-1; the match to TRBD1 covers 10 bases. This CDR3 is built from 15 residues. The germline V gene has CDR1 MGHRA and CDR2 YSYEKL. Germline trimming cut 5 bases from V and 1 base from J; bases unmatched to any gene: 4. CDR3 DNA: TGCGCCAGCAGCACTCGGGACAGGGGGAACACTGAAGCTTTCTTT. As protein: CASSTRDRGNTEAFF.

The rearrangement uses TRBV20-1 and TRBJ2-3; the match to TRBD2 covers 13 bases. V shed 3 bases and J 0 bases; nucleotides not matched to a gene: 3. The CDR3 consists of 16 residues. Per the germline V gene, CDR1 is DFQATT and CDR2 is SNEGSKA (reference sequence). DNA of the CDR3: TGCAGTGCTAGTGGACTAGCGGGAGTTAGCACAGATACGCAGTATTTT. Protein: CSASGLAGVSTDTQYF.

The genes are TRBV25-1 and TRBJ2-4; 10 bases line up with TRBD1. With V trimmed by 3 bases and J by 8 bases, 7 bases remained unmatched. The CDR3 consists of 15 residues. CDR1 and CDR2 from the germline V gene are MGHDK and SYGVNS. In DNA form, the CDR3 reads TGTGCCAGCAGTGAGGCGCCGGGACAGGGGTACATTCAGTACTTC. Its protein is CASSEAPGQGYIQYF.

The chain uses TRBV27 and TRBJ2-7; 12 bases fit TRBD1. This CDR3 comprises 15 residues. V lost 5 bases, J lost 3 bases, and 5 bases stayed unmatched. CDR1 and CDR2 from the germline V gene are MNHEY and SMNVEV (reference sequence). The CDR3 loop is CASSLGTGGNYEQYF. The CDR3 coding sequence is TGTGCCAGCAGTCTCGGGACAGGGGGCAACTACGAGCAGTACTTC.

This chain uses TRBV7-9 with TRBJ1-2, with D possibly being TRBD1 (5 bases). Germline CDR1 reads SEHNR; CDR2 reads FQNEAQ (reference sequence). V gave up 5 bases and J gave up 6 bases, with 19 bases separating them. This CDR3 has 15 amino acids. The CDR3 nucleotides are TGTGCCAGCAGCGGGCGGGGGAGCCGCGGGGATGGCTACACCTTC. Translation gives CASSGRGSRGDGYTF.

The gene calls are TRBV29-1 and TRBJ2-2, with D possibly being TRBD1 (5 bases). The germline V and J ends were trimmed by 4 bases and 8 bases, with 14 bases remaining between them. The CDR3 sequence is 13 residues long. Per germline, CDR1 SQVTM and CDR2 ANQGSEA. DNA for the CDR3: TGCAGCGTTGTAGTCCAGGCAGGGGGGGAGCTGTTTTTT. Translation gives CSVVVQAGGELFF.

CDR3 coding DNA: TGCGCCAGCAGCCTCCCGGACACCCCTACTAATGAAAAACTGTTTTTT. Its protein product is CASSLPDTPTNEKLFF. This sequence joins TRBV4-1 and TRBJ1-4; the D gene is possibly TRBD1 (5 bases). The CDR3 has 16 residues. Germline V gene sequence: CDR1 MGHRA, CDR2 YSYEKL. Trimming left V 4 bases short and J 2 bases short, with 14 bases between.

This rearrangement joins TRBV3-1 (or the pseudogene TRBV3-2) to TRBJ2-1; 8 bases agree with TRBD1. J gave up 6 bases and V 1 base, and 5 bases lay outside the gene matches. Germline-derived CDR1 and CDR2 are LGHDT and YNNKEL (reference sequence). The CDR3 loop spans 15 amino acids. The CDR3 bases are TGTGCCAGCAGCCAAGTCCAGGGGGCCCCCAATGAGCAGTTCTTC. Translating it yields CASSQVQGAPNEQFF.

The chain employs TRBV20-1 and TRBJ2-3; D is ambiguous. Trimming took 7 bases from V and 5 from J, leaving 10 bases between them. CDR3 size: 11 residues. The germline V gene encodes CDR1 DFQATT and CDR2 SNEGSKA (reference sequence). CDR3 DNA sequence: TGCAGTGTCCCGCGCGGAGATACGCAGTATTTT. Translated: CSVPRGDTQYF.

The chain links TRBV28 to TRBJ1-1, with 7 bases aligning to TRBD1. The CDR3 sequence is 15 residues long. CDR1 and CDR2 (germline): MDHEN, SYDVKM. V was pared by 5 bases and J by 4 bases, with 10 bases of the junction left unmatched. The CDR3 protein is CASSPLQGRSTEAFF. The CDR3 nucleotides are TGTGCCAGCAGTCCCCTACAGGGGCGGAGCACTGAAGCTTTCTTT.

The V and J genes are TRBV15 and TRBJ1-2, with TRBD1 matching 7 bases. The V and J ends lost 4 bases and 8 bases, in that order; junction bases with no gene match: 7. Germline CDR1 and CDR2: LNHNV and YYDKDF (reference sequence). This CDR3 has 13 residues. CDR3 in DNA: TGTGCCACCAGCAAAGACAGGGTGGGCGGCTACACCTTC. It specifies CATSKDRVGGYTF.

This clone occurred a few times. The chain has TRBV7-9 and TRBJ2-1, with a possible D match to TRBD1 (5 bases). There are 16 residues in the CDR3. V lost 4 bases, J lost 6 bases, and 19 bases lay in between. The germline gives CDR1 SEHNR, CDR2 FQNEAQ (reference sequence). The DNA for the CDR3 is TGTGCCAGCAGCTCAAGGGTAGGGGAATCGGCCAATGAGCAGTTCTTC. Amino acid sequence: CASSSRVGESANEQFF.

The chain links TRBV27 to TRBJ1-6; possible D gene TRBD1, 6 bases. The germline gives CDR1 MNHEY, CDR2 SMNVEV (reference sequence). V was pared by 6 bases and J by 3 bases, with 12 bases between. The CDR3 extends over 15 amino acids. In nucleotides, the CDR3 is TGTGCCAGCAGACCTGGGACAATCTATAATTCACCCCTCCACTTT. As protein: CASRPGTIYNSPLHF.